Detailed here is one TCR beta chain. What it binds is not known. TCRdb keeps only in-frame clones here, not all; method: immunoSEQ multiplex PCR. This sample yields over 1.4 million clones, of which around 97% are seen a single time; roughly 1.2% belongs to the top ten. This sample was taken from a study of shared clonotypes between healthy human individuals. Study-level points and caveats: Naive CD4 clonotypes overlapped across a few donors at roughly 5.1%. Relative to their counterparts shared across all four donors, non-shared clonotypes exhibited diminished generation probabilities. Generally, naive subsets (rather than memory subsets) showed larger estimated richness.

The germline CDR1 and CDR2 sequences are SGHRS and YFSETQ. The V and J ends lost 1 base and 1 base respectively, with 11 bases between them. This CDR3 contains 16 residues. Sequences were obtained from naive CD4+ T cells sorted from blood. Described subset: CD45RA+ positively selected. The chain combines TRBV5-1 with TRBJ2-2, with D possibly being TRBD2 (6 bases). This TCR was sampled from a man under 40 in good health. The CDR3 DNA sequence: TGCGCCAGCAGCTTGACTATTAGCGGGAACACCGGGGAGCTGTTTTTT. It codes for CASSLTISGNTGELFF.